The 25 T cell receptor beta chains given below trace back to one sample, sequenced in a study of monozygotic twins with inflammatory bowel disease. TCRdb reprocessed the 5' RACE reads; each CDR3 protein has one entry and no DNA is given. Recorded for this sample: under 150,000 distinct CDR3 sequences. The specimen was blood. The receptor source for this set is a human donor with ulcerative colitis or Crohn's disease, or a healthy co-twin of an affected twin (not recorded which).

This chain connects TRBV7-2 to TRBJ2-1; TCRdb lists TRBD2, though no DNA is available to test this call. The CDR3 has 14 residues. Germline-derived CDR1 and CDR2 are SGHTA and FQGNSA. CDR3 protein: CASSLFTLGNEQFF.

The genes are TRBV20-1 and TRBJ2-3; with no DNA, the TCRdb D assignment of TRBD2 cannot be verified. CDR1 is DFQATT, CDR2 SNEGSKA, per germline (reference sequence). The CDR3 runs to 13 residues. CDR3 protein: CSARGGGTDTQYF.

The rearrangement links TRBV20-1 to TRBJ1-2. Per the germline V gene, CDR1 is DFQATT and CDR2 is SNEGSKA (reference sequence). CDR3 size: 14 residues. CDR3 region: CSGGVQGPLGGYTF.

V usage is TRBV4-2 and J usage is TRBJ2-5; the D gene TCRdb calls, TRBD1, cannot be checked with no DNA. CDR1 is LGHNA, CDR2 YNFKEQ, per germline. CDR3 size: 15 residues. The CDR3 spells CASSQEPGGEETQYF.

The chain carries TRBV7-3 and TRBJ2-1; TCRdb picks TRBD1, but there is no DNA to check that call. Per the germline V gene, CDR1 is SGHTA and CDR2 is FQGTGA. This CDR3 spans 17 amino acids. CDR3 protein: CASSLNAWVPEANEQFF.

The chain recombines TRBV6-1 with TRBJ2-3; checking the TCRdb D call of TRBD1 is not possible without DNA. CDR1 is MNHNS and CDR2 is SASEGT in the germline V gene. The CDR3 contains 14 residues. This chain's CDR3 is CASRRGQGGDTQYF.

The chain has TRBV4-2 and TRBJ1-1; as DNA is missing, the TRBD1 call by TCRdb cannot be tested. CDR3 length: 14 residues. Germline-derived CDR1 and CDR2 are LGHNA and YNFKEQ. The CDR3 spells CASSQRGQDTEAFF.

The chain employs TRBV30 and TRBJ2-5; lacking DNA, the TRBD1 call made by TCRdb goes unchecked. CDR3 size: 13 residues. Germline-derived CDR1 and CDR2 are GTSNPN and SVGIG (reference sequence). CDR3: CAWSVGGSKTQYF.

The V call is TRBV20-1, the J call TRBJ1-1; as DNA is missing, the TRBD1 call by TCRdb cannot be tested. CDR3 size: 14 residues. Germline assignment: CDR1 DFQATT and CDR2 SNEGSKA (reference sequence). CDR3 protein: CSATDRGIGTEAFF.

This chain links TRBV7-3 with TRBJ2-2; TCRdb picks TRBD1, but there is no DNA to check that call. The germline CDR1 and CDR2 sequences are SGHTA and FQGTGA. The CDR3 sequence is 14 residues long. Here the CDR3 reads CASSSRTEHGELFF.

This chain joins TRBV7-2 and TRBJ2-2; the D gene TCRdb calls, TRBD1, cannot be checked with no DNA. The CDR3 length is 16 residues. Germline CDR1 SGHTA, CDR2 FQGNSA. CDR3: CASSLQQGRHTGELFF.

This chain joins TRBV11-2 and TRBJ1-1; TCRdb's D call of TRBD1 is untestable without DNA. This CDR3 contains 16 residues. Germline V lookup: CDR1 SGHAT, CDR2 FQNNGV. The CDR3 sequence: CASSPWDRGRNTEAFF.

The J gene is TRBJ2-5, the V gene TRBV29-1; the D call of TRBD1 rests on TCRdb alone, since no DNA is present to check it. CDR3 length: 13 amino acids. CDR1 SQVTM and CDR2 ANQGSEA come from the germline V gene. The CDR3 spells CSVDRDNKETQYF.

This chain connects TRBV7-2 to TRBJ2-3; as DNA is missing, the TRBD1 call by TCRdb cannot be tested. The V gene's germline CDR1 is SGHTA and CDR2 FQGNSA. The CDR3 is 13 amino acids. CDR3 sequence reads: CASSPDFSDTQYF.

The rearrangement uses TRBV11-1 and TRBJ2-5; TCRdb designates TRBD1, a call that cannot be tested without DNA. The CDR3 totals 18 residues. Germline loops: CDR1 SGHAT, CDR2 FQDESV (reference sequence). The CDR3 sequence: CASSLTPRTGTIGETQYF.

The V call is TRBV4-2, the J call TRBJ2-2; TCRdb gives TRBD2 as the D gene, but with no DNA this cannot be confirmed. CDR3 length: 16 residues. Germline V gene lookup returns CDR1 LGHNA and CDR2 YNFKEQ. CDR3 protein: CASSQPTGAPTGELFF.

V usage is TRBV7-2 and J usage is TRBJ1-2; no DNA is available, so the TRBD1 call from TCRdb remains unchecked. The CDR3 runs 13 residues. Germline assignment: CDR1 SGHTA and CDR2 FQGNSA. The CDR3 loop reads CASSLDTGAGYTF.

The chain carries TRBV20-1 and TRBJ1-6; TCRdb's D gene call, TRBD1, goes unchecked for lack of DNA. This CDR3 spans 13 amino acids. Germline loops: CDR1 DFQATT, CDR2 SNEGSKA (reference sequence). CDR3 sequence reads: CSASPGEASPLHF.

The rearrangement joins TRBV5-1 to TRBJ2-1. The germline CDR1 and CDR2 sequences are SGHRS and YFSETQ. The CDR3 consists of 14 residues. CDR3: CASSLDVRYNEQFF.

This chain uses TRBV27 with TRBJ2-1; TCRdb designates TRBD2, a call that cannot be tested without DNA. The CDR3 contains 14 residues. Germline CDR1 MNHEY, CDR2 SMNVEV (reference sequence). The CDR3 here is CASSFSLAGDEQFF.

The V and J genes are TRBV14 and TRBJ2-7; TCRdb picks TRBD1, but there is no DNA to check that call. The germline V gene encodes CDR1 SGHDN and CDR2 FVKESK. This CDR3 spans 14 amino acids. CDR3 residues: CASSPHEDRSEQYF.

V is TRBV3-1 and J is TRBJ2-7; without DNA, the TCRdb call of TRBD2 cannot be checked. Per the germline V gene, CDR1 is LGHDT and CDR2 is YNNKEL (reference sequence). This CDR3 is built from 13 residues. CDR3 sequence reads: CASSQGTSLKQYF.

The V call is TRBV7-9, the J call TRBJ1-2; TCRdb picks TRBD1, but there is no DNA to check that call. Germline V gene lookup returns CDR1 SEHNR and CDR2 FQNEAQ (reference sequence). This CDR3 has 14 residues. The CDR3 loop reads CASSWQQGTNGYTF. The full variable domain, in which reference TRBV7-9 and TRBJ1-2 provide the parts outside the CDR3, is DTGVSQNPRHKITKRGQNVTFRCDPISEHNRLYWYRQTLGQGPEFLTYFQNEAQLEKSRLLSDRFSAERPKGSFSTLEIQRTEQGDSAMYLCASSWQQGTNGYTFGSGTRLTVV.

J is TRBJ2-5 and V is TRBV3-1; TCRdb's D gene call, TRBD2, goes unchecked for lack of DNA. This CDR3 has 16 amino acids. CDR1 LGHDT and CDR2 YNNKEL come from the germline V gene (reference sequence). CDR3 sequence reads: CASSQDGRGSGETQYF.

The J gene is TRBJ2-1, the V gene TRBV20-1; checking the TCRdb D call of TRBD1 is not possible without DNA. This CDR3 has 16 amino acids. Per the germline V gene, CDR1 is DFQATT and CDR2 is SNEGSKA (reference sequence). This chain's CDR3 is CSARDLRQGYFNEQFF.